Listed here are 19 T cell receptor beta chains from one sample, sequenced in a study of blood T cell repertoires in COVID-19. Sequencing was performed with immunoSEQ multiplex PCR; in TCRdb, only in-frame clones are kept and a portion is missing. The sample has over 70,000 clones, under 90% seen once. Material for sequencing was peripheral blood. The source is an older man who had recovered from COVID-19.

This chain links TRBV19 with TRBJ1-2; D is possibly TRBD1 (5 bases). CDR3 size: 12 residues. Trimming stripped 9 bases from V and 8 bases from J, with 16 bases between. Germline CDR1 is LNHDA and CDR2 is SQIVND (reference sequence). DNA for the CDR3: TGTGCCAGCAGGCGGGACCCGGAGGGCTACACCTTC. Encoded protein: CASRRDPEGYTF.

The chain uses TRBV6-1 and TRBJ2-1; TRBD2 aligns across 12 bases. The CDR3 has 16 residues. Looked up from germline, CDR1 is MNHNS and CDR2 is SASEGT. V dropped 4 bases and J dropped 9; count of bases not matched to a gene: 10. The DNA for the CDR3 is TGTGCCAGCAGTGGACTAGCGGGAGTTTCTGTCGCTGAGCAGTTCTTC. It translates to CASSGLAGVSVAEQFF.

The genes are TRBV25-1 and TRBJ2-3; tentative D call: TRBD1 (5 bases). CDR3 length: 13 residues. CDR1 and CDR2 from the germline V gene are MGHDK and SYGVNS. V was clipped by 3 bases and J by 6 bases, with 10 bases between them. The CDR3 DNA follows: TGTGCCAGCAGTGAGTGGGGCCGGGATACGCAGTATTTT. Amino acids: CASSEWGRDTQYF.

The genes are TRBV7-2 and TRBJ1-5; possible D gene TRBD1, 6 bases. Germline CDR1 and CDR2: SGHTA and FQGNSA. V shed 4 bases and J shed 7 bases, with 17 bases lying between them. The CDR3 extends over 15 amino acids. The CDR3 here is CASSYGAGARQPQHF. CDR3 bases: TGTGCCAGCAGCTACGGGGCAGGGGCTCGCCAGCCCCAGCATTTT.

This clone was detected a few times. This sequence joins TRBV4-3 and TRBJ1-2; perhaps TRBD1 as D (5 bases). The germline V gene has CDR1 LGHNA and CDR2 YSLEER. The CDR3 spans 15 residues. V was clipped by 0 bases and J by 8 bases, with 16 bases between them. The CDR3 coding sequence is TGCGCCAGCAGCCAAGATGCCGGGGGAGGCGCGGGCTACACCTTC. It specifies CASSQDAGGGAGYTF.

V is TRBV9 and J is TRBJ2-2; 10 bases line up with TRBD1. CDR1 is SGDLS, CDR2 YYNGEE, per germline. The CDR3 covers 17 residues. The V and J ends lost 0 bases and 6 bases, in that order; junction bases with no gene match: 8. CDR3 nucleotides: TGTGCCAGCAGCGTAGGAGAACGACAGGGGGCCGCCGGGGAGCTGTTTTTT. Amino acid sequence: CASSVGERQGAAGELFF. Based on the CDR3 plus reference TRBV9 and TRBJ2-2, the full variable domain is DSGVTQTPKHLITATGQRVTLRCSPRSGDLSVYWYQQSLDQGLQFLIQYYNGEERAKGNILERFSAQQFPDLHSELNLSSLELGDSALYFCASSVGERQGAAGELFFGEGSRLTVL.

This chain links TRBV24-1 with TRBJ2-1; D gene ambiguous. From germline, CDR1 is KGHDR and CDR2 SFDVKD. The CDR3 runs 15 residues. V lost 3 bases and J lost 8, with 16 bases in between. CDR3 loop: CATSDVGYSRDEQFF. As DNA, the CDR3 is TGTGCCACCAGTGATGTTGGTTACTCCCGGGATGAGCAGTTCTTC.

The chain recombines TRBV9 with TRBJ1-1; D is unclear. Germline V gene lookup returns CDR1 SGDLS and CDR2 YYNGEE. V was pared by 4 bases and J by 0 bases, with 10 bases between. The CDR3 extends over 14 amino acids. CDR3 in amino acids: CASSWVQLNTEAFF. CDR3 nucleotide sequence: TGTGCCAGCAGCTGGGTACAGTTGAACACTGAAGCTTTCTTT.

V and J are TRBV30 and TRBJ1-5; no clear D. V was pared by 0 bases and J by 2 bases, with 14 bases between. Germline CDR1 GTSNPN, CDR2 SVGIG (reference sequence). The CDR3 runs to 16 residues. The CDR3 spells CAWSVLSGSRNQPQHF. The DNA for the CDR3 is TGTGCCTGGAGTGTACTATCTGGGTCGCGCAATCAGCCCCAGCATTTT.

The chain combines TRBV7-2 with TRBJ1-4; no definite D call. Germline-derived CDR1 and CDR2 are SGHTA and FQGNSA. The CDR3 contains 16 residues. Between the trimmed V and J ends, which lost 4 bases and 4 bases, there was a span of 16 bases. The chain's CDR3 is CASSSNPPRNNEKLFF. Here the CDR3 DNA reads TGTGCCAGCAGCTCCAACCCGCCCAGAAATAATGAAAAACTGTTTTTT.

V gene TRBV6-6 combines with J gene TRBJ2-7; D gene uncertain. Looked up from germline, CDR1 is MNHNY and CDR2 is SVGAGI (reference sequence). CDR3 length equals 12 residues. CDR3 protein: CDFARYSYEQYF. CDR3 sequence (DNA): TGTGACTTCGCGAGGTATTCCTACGAGCAGTACTTC.

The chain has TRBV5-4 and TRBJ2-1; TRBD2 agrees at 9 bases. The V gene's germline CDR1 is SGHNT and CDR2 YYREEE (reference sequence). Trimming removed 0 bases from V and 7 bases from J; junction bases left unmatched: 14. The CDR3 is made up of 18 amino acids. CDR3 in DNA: TGTGCCAGCAGCTTGGGTATTAGCGGGGGAGATTTTGTAAATGAGCAGTTCTTC. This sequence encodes CASSLGISGGDFVNEQFF.

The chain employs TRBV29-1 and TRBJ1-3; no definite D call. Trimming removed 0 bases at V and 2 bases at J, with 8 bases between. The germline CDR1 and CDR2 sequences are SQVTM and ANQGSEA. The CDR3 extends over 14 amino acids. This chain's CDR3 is CSVEERGPGNTIYF. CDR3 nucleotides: TGCAGCGTTGAAGAACGTGGGCCTGGAAACACCATATATTTT.

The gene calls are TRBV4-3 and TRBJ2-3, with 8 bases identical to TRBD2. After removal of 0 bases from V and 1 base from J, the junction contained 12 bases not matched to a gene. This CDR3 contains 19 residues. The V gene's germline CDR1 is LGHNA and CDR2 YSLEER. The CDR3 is CASSQDDGRATTRTDTQYF. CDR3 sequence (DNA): TGCGCCAGCAGCCAAGATGACGGGAGGGCGACTACACGCACAGATACGCAGTATTTT.

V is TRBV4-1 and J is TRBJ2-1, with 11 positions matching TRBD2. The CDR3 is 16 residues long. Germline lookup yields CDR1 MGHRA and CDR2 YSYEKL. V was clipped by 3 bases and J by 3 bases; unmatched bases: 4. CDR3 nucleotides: TGCGCCAGCAGCCAGATAGCGGGAGGGGACTACAATGAGCAGTTCTTC. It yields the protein CASSQIAGGDYNEQFF.

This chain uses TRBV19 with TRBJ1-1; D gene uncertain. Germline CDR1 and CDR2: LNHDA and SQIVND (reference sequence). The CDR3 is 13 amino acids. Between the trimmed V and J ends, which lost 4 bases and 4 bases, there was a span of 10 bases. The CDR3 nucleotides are TGTGCCAGTAGTAACACAGACGGCACTGAAGCTTTCTTT. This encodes CASSNTDGTEAFF.

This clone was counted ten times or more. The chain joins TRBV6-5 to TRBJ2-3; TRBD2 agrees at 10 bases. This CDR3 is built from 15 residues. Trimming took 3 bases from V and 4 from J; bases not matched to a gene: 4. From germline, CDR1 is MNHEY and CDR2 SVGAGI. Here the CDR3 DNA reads TGTGCCAGCAGTTATAGCGGACTAGCGGCAGATACGCAGTATTTT. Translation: CASSYSGLAADTQYF.

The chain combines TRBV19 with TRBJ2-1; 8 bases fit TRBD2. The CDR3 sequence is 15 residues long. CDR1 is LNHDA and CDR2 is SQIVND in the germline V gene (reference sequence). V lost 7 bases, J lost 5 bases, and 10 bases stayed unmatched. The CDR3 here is CASTFPGGRNNEQFF. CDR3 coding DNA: TGTGCCAGTACGTTTCCGGGGGGGCGTAACAATGAGCAGTTCTTC.

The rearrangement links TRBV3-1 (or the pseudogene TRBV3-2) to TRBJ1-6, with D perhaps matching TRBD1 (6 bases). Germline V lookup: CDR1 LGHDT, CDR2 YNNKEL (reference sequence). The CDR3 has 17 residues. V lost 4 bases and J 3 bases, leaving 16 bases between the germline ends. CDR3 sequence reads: CASSRERTVGYNSPLHF. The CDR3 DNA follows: TGTGCCAGCAGCCGGGAAAGGACAGTCGGCTATAATTCACCCCTCCACTTT.